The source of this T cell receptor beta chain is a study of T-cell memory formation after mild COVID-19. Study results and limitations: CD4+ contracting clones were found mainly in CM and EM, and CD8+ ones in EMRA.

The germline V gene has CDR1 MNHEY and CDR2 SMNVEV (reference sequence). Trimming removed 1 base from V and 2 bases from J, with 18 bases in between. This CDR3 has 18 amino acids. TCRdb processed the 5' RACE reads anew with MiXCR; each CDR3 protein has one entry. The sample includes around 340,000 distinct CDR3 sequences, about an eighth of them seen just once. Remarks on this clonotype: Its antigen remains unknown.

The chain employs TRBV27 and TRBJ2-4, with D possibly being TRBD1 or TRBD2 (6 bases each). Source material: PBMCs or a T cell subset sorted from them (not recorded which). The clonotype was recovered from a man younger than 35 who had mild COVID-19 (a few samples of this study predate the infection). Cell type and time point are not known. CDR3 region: CASSLWPERGDTKNIQYF. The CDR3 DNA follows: TGTGCCAGCAGTTTATGGCCTGAGAGGGGGGATACCAAAAACATTCAGTACTTC.